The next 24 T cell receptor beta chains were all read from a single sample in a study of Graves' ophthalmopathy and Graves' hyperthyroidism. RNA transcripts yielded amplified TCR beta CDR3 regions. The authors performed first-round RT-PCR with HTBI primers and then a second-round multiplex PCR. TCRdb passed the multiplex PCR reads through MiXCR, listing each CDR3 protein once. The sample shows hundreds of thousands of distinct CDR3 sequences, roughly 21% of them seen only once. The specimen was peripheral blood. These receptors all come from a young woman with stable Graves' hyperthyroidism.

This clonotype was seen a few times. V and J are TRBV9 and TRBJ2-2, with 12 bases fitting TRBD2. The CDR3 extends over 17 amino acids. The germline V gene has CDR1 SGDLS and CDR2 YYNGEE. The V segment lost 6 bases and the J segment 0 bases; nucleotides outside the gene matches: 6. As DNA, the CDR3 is TGTGCCAGCAATCCTAGCGGGAGGGCAACGAACACCGGGGAGCTGTTTTTT. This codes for CASNPSGRATNTGELFF.

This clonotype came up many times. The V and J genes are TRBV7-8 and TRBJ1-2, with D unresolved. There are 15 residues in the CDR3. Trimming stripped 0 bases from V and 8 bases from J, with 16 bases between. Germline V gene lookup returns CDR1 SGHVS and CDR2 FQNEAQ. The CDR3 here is CASSLAPRQSGGYTF. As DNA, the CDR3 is TGTGCCAGCAGCTTAGCTCCCCGGCAATCCGGAGGCTACACCTTC.

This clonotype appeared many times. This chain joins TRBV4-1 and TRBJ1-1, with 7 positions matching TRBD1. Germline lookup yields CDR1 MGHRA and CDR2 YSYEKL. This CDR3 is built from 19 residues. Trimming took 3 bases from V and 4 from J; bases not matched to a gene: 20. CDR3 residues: CASSQEKYATGKRVTEAFF. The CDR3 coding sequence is TGCGCCAGCAGCCAGGAGAAGTACGCGACAGGGAAACGGGTCACTGAAGCTTTCTTT.

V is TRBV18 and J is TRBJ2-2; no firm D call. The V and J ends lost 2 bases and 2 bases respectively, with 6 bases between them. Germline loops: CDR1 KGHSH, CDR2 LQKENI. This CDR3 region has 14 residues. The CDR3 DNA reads TGTGCCAGCTCACCAATCGGAAACACCGGGGAGCTGTTTTTT. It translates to CASSPIGNTGELFF.

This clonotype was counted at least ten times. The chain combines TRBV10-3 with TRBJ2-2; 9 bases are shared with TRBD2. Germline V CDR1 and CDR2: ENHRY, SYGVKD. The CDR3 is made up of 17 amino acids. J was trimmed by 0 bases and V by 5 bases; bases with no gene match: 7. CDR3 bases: TGTGCCATCAGTCTGACTAGCGGTGCAGCGAACACCGGGGAGCTGTTTTTT. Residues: CAISLTSGAANTGELFF.

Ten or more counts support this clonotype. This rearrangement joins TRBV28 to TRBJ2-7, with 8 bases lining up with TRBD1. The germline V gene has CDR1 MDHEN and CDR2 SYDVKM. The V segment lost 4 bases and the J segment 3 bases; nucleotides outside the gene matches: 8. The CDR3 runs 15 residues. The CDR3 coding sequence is TGTGCCAGCAGTTCCCGAGACAGGGGCCACTACGAGCAGTACTTC. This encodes CASSSRDRGHYEQYF.

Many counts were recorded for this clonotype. CDR3 in DNA: TGTGCCAGCAGCCCGAGTCAAAACGAGCAGTACTTC. Amino acid sequence: CASSPSQNEQYF. V gene TRBV12-3 or TRBV12-4 combines with J gene TRBJ2-7; D uncertain. Trimming stripped 6 bases from V and 5 bases from J, with 11 bases between. The CDR3 has 12 residues.

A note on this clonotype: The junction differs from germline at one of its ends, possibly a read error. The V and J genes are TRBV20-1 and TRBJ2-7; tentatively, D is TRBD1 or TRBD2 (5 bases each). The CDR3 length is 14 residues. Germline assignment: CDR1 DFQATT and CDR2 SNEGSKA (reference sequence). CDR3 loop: CSARDGDHSYEQHF. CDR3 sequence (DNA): TGCAGTGCTAGAGATGGGGACCACTCCTACGAGCAGCACTTC.

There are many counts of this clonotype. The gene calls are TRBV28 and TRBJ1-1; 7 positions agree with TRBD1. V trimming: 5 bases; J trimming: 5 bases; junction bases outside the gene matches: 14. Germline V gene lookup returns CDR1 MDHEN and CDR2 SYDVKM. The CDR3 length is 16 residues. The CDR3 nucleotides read TGTGCCAGCAGTCCGACAGGGAAGGGGGAAGTAACTGAAGCTTTCTTT. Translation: CASSPTGKGEVTEAFF.

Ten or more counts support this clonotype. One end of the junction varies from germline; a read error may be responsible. In nucleotides, the CDR3 is TGTGCCGGCAGTCCCAGGGGGGGTTCTAATCAGCCCCAGCATTTT. It encodes CAGSPRGGSNQPQHF. The J gene is TRBJ1-5, the V gene TRBV6-1, with TRBD1 matching over 7 bases. CDR3 size: 15 residues. The V gene's germline CDR1 is MNHNS and CDR2 SASEGT.

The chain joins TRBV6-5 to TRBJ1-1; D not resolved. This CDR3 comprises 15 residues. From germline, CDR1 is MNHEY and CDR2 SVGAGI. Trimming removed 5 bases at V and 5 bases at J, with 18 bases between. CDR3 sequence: CASSPSTFGLTEAFF. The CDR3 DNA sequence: TGTGCCAGCAGTCCCTCGACCTTCGGGTTAACTGAAGCTTTCTTT.

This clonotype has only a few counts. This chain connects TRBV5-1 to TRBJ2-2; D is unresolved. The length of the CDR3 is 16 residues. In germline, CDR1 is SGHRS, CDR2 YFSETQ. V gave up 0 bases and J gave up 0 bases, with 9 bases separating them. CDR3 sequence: CASSLAMRTNTGELFF. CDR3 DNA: TGCGCCAGCAGCTTGGCCATGCGTACGAACACCGGGGAGCTGTTTTTT.

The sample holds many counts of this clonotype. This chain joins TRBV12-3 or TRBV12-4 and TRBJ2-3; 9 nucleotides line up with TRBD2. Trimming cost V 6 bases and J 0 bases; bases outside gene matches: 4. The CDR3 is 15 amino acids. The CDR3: CASRSSGVSTDTQYF. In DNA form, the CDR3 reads TGTGCCAGCAGGTCTAGCGGGGTTAGCACAGATACGCAGTATTTT.

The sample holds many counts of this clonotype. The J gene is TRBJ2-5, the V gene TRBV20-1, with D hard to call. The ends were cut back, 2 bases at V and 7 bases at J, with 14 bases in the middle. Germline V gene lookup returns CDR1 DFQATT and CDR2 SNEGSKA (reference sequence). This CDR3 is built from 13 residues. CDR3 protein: CSARIGGRATQYF. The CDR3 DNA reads TGCAGTGCTAGAATAGGTGGGCGAGCGACCCAGTACTTC.

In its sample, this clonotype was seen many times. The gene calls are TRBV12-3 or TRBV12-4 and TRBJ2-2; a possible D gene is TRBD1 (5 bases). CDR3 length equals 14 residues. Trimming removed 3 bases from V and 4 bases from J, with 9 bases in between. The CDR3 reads CASSFRQITGELFF. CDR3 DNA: TGTGCCAGCAGTTTCCGACAGATCACCGGGGAGCTGTTTTTT.

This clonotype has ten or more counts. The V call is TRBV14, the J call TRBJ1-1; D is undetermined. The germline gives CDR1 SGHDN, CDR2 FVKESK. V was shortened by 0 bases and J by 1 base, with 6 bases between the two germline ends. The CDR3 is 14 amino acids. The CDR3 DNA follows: TGTGCCAGCAGCCAAGATTTCTGGAACACTGAAGCTTTCTTT. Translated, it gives CASSQDFWNTEAFF.

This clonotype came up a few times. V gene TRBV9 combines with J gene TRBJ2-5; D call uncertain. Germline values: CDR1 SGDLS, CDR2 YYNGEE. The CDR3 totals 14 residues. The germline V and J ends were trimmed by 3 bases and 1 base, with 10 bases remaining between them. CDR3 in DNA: TGTGCCAGCAGCGGAGGCCCTATCCAAGAGACCCAGTACTTC. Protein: CASSGGPIQETQYF.

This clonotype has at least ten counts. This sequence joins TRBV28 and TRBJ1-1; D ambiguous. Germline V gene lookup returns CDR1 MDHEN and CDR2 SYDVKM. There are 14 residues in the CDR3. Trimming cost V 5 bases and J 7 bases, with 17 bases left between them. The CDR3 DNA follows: TGTGCCAGCAGTCCCGTCTTGCCTTTGATTGAAGCTTTCTTT. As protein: CASSPVLPLIEAFF.

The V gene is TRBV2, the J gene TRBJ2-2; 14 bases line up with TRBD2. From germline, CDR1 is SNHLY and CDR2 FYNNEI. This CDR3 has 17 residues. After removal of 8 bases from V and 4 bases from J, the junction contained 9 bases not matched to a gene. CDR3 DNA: TGTGCCAGCGTCCGACTAGCGGGGGGGGTTCGCACCGGGGAGCTGTTTTTT. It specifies CASVRLAGGVRTGELFF.

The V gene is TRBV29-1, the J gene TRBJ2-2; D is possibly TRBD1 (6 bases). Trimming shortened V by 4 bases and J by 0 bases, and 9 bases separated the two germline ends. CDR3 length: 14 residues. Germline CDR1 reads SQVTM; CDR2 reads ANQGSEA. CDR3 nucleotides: TGCAGCGTTGGGGGGCTTTCGAACACCGGGGAGCTGTTTTTT. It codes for CSVGGLSNTGELFF.

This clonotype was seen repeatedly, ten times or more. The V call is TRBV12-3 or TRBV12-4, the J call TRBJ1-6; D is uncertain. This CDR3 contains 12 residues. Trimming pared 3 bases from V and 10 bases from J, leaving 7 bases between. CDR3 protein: CASSFMGSPLHF. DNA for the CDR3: TGTGCCAGCAGTTTTATGGGCTCACCCCTCCACTTT.

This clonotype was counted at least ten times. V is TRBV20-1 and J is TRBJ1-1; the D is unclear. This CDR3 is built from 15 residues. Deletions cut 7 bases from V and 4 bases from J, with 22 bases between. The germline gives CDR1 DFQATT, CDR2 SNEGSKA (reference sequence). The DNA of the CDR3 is TGCAGTGTCCCGAGCGGGGTGAGATTTGGCACTGAAGCTTTCTTT. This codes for CSVPSGVRFGTEAFF.

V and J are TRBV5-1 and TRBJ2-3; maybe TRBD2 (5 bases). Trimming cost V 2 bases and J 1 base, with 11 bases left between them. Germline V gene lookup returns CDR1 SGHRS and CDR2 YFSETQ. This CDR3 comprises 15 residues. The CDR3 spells CASSLLEEGTDTQYF. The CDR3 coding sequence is TGCGCCAGCAGCTTACTAGAGGAGGGCACAGATACGCAGTATTTT.

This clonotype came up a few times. In DNA form, the CDR3 reads TGCGCCAGCAGCAAATTGACGGCTAACTATGGCTACACCTTC. It translates to CASSKLTANYGYTF. This sequence joins TRBV4-3 and TRBJ1-2; D not certain. CDR3 length equals 14 residues. The germline V gene has CDR1 LGHNA and CDR2 YSLEER. Trimming left V 5 bases short and J 0 bases short, with 10 bases between.